This TCR beta chain was sequenced for a study of cytomegalovirus exposure and HLA in healthy donors. Study observations and caveats: An analysis that was carried out later associated 16,951 TCR beta sequences with HLA alleles at 0.05 false discovery rate. The classifier was said to identify cytomegalovirus status with high specificity and sensitivity.

In the PCR, 60 Vbeta and 13 Jbeta primers were used. Profiling relied on immunoSEQ multiplex PCR, and the TCRdb table lists in-frame clones only, not all of them. The sample carries tens of thousands of clones, about three quarters recorded once. About this clone: Its matching antigen is unknown.

Germline V gene sequence: CDR1 LNHDA, CDR2 SQIVND (reference sequence). V was shortened by 2 bases and J by 5 bases, with 4 bases between the two germline ends. The CDR3 has 11 residues. This clonotype was sampled from a female donor in good health and CMV-seronegative. The material sequenced was PBMCs. J is TRBJ2-7 and V is TRBV19; D call uncertain. The CDR3: CASSISDEQYF. The CDR3 nucleotides read TGTGCCAGTAGTATATCCGACGAGCAGTACTTC.